These 18 T cell receptor beta chains were all obtained from the same sample, sequenced in a study of shared clonotypes between healthy human individuals. Assay: immunoSEQ multiplex PCR; the TCRdb copy retains only in-frame clones and omits some. The sample contains 2 million to 2.5 million clones, roughly 95% of which appear only once. The specimen sequenced was naive CD4+ T cells sorted from blood. Subset given: CD45RA+ positively selected. The receptors here all came from a man aged 18 to 29 in good health.

Points on this clone: In the same sample, other DNA sequences code for this CDR3. This chain joins TRBV5-1 and TRBJ2-3, with TRBD2 matching over 7 bases. In germline, CDR1 is SGHRS, CDR2 YFSETQ. V shed 8 bases, J shed 0 bases, and the junction held 3 bases outside the gene matches. The CDR3 spans 13 residues. The CDR3 here is CASGRGSTDTQYF. For the CDR3, the DNA is TGCGCCAGTGGGCGGGGGAGCACAGATACGCAGTATTTT.

The rearrangement joins TRBV2 to TRBJ1-5, with D tentatively TRBD1 (5 bases). The CDR3 loop spans 15 amino acids. The germline V and J ends were trimmed by 3 bases and 3 bases, with 12 bases remaining between them. CDR1 SNHLY and CDR2 FYNNEI come from the germline V gene. The CDR3 is CASSESGLNNQPQHF. For the CDR3, the DNA is TGTGCCAGCAGTGAGTCAGGGCTAAACAATCAGCCCCAGCATTTT.

The CDR3 coding sequence is TGTGCCACCGAACCGACTAGCGGGGGGGCCAATGAGCAGTTCTTC. It codes for CATEPTSGGANEQFF. V and J are TRBV10-3 and TRBJ2-1; 14 positions match TRBD2. The CDR3 extends over 15 amino acids. CDR1 and CDR2 (germline): ENHRY, SYGVKD. With V trimmed by 10 bases and J by 6 bases, 8 bases remained unmatched.

The chain combines TRBV11-2 with TRBJ2-7; D perhaps matches TRBD1 (6 bases). This CDR3 contains 17 residues. V lost 5 bases and J 2 bases, leaving 22 bases between the germline ends. The germline gives CDR1 SGHAT, CDR2 FQNNGV. The CDR3 bases are TGTGCCAGCAGCCCCCTAGGGATTAGAGGGACAACCTACGAGCAGTACTTC. This sequence encodes CASSPLGIRGTTYEQYF.

The chain joins TRBV10-3 to TRBJ1-2, with D perhaps TRBD1 (6 bases). CDR1 ENHRY and CDR2 SYGVKD come from the germline V gene. The V gene lost 0 bases and the J gene lost 1 base, with 12 bases spanning the gap. The CDR3 loop spans 16 amino acids. The CDR3 region has the DNA TGTGCCATCAGTGAGTCGATCGGACAGAATAACTATGGCTACACCTTC. Protein sequence: CAISESIGQNNYGYTF.

A remark on this clone: The same CDR3 also results from other DNA sequences found in this sample. V usage is TRBV7-9 and J usage is TRBJ2-7; 8 nucleotides agree with TRBD1. Germline loops: CDR1 SEHNR, CDR2 FQNEAQ (reference sequence). The CDR3 totals 14 residues. The J segment lost 5 bases and the V segment lost 4 bases, leaving 7 bases of the junction unmatched. The CDR3 reads CASSSDRGSDEQYF. The CDR3 DNA sequence: TGTGCCAGCAGCTCCGACAGGGGAAGCGACGAGCAGTACTTC.

The V gene is TRBV6-1, the J gene TRBJ2-2, with D unclear. The CDR3 loop spans 17 amino acids. CDR1 is MNHNS, CDR2 SASEGT, per germline. With 1 base removed from V and 3 bases from J, the gap between germline ends came to 15 bases. The CDR3 loop reads CASSEGWGREYTGELFF. The CDR3, as DNA: TGTGCCAGCAGTGAAGGCTGGGGAAGGGAATACACCGGGGAGCTGTTTTTT.

The chain has TRBV30 and TRBJ2-1; D not certain. Germline CDR1 is GTSNPN and CDR2 is SVGIG (reference sequence). The germline V and J ends were trimmed by 5 bases and 2 bases, with 10 bases remaining between them. This CDR3 contains 13 residues. CDR3 DNA: TGTGCCTGGGTGGGCCTTGCCTACAATGAGCAGTTCTTC. Amino acid sequence: CAWVGLAYNEQFF.

DNA of the CDR3: TGTGCCAGCAGCTTGGAGGGGGCCAAAAACATTCAGTACTTC. It is translated as CASSLEGAKNIQYF. V and J are TRBV5-4 and TRBJ2-4, with D possibly matching TRBD1 (5 bases). Germline V CDR1 and CDR2: SGHNT, YYREEE (reference sequence). Trimming took 0 bases from V and 1 from J, leaving 5 bases between them. There are 14 residues in the CDR3.

The chain combines TRBV6-6 with TRBJ1-1; D is perhaps TRBD1 (6 bases). Per the germline V gene, CDR1 is MNHNY and CDR2 is SVGAGI (reference sequence). The CDR3 extends over 14 amino acids. Trimming stripped 6 bases from V and 1 base from J, with 12 bases between. For the CDR3, the DNA is TGTGCCAGCAGACGACAGGTGACGAACACTGAAGCTTTCTTT. Translation: CASRRQVTNTEAFF.

V usage is TRBV6-5 and J usage is TRBJ2-4, with 8 bases matching TRBD1. The length of the CDR3 is 14 residues. V lost 2 bases, J lost 6 bases, and 3 bases stayed unmatched. Germline V gene data show CDR1 as MNHEY and CDR2 as SVGAGI. CDR3 nucleotides: TGTGCCAGCAGTTACCAGGGGGCGGGAAACATTCAGTACTTC. As protein: CASSYQGAGNIQYF.

The rearrangement joins TRBV6-5 to TRBJ1-2; D is perhaps TRBD1 (6 bases). The CDR3 is made up of 13 amino acids. Deletions cut 6 bases from V and 8 bases from J, with 16 bases between. The V gene's germline CDR1 is MNHEY and CDR2 SVGAGI. This CDR3 is CASSRGADQGYTF. In DNA, the CDR3 is TGTGCCAGCAGCCGGGGGGCGGACCAGGGCTACACCTTC.

This chain uses TRBV6-1 with TRBJ2-7; 8 bases are shared with TRBD2. Germline V gives CDR1 MNHNS, CDR2 SASEGT. The CDR3 loop spans 15 amino acids. The V gene end was trimmed by 11 bases and the J gene end by 0 bases; junction bases not matched to a gene: 12. CDR3: CAVGGGSVSSYEQYF. CDR3 in DNA: TGTGCCGTAGGCGGGGGGTCCGTCAGCTCCTACGAGCAGTACTTC.

V gene TRBV15 combines with J gene TRBJ1-4, with TRBD1 as a possible D gene (5 bases). The germline gives CDR1 LNHNV, CDR2 YYDKDF (reference sequence). This CDR3 is built from 17 residues. V was shortened by 0 bases and J by 6 bases, with 17 bases between the two germline ends. The CDR3 loop is CATSRDRRRLGDEKLFF. CDR3 bases: TGTGCCACCAGCAGAGATAGGCGGAGGCTAGGGGATGAAAAACTGTTTTTT.

The chain recombines TRBV7-9 with TRBJ1-2; possible D gene TRBD1, 5 bases. Trimming cost V 2 bases and J 6 bases, with 10 bases left between them. The germline CDR1 and CDR2 sequences are SEHNR and FQNEAQ (reference sequence). This CDR3 spans 13 amino acids. The CDR3 DNA is TGTGCCAGCAGCTTAAGTGGGGCCCATGGCTACACCTTC. Encoded protein: CASSLSGAHGYTF.

The genes are TRBV28 and TRBJ2-5; 8 bases agree with TRBD2. The CDR3 spans 13 residues. The junction had 2 bases not matched to a gene; V was cut back by 6 bases and J by 2 bases. Germline values: CDR1 MDHEN, CDR2 SYDVKM. CDR3 loop: CASRRGGQETQYF. The CDR3 DNA sequence: TGTGCCAGCAGGCGCGGGGGGCAAGAGACCCAGTACTTC.

The rearrangement uses TRBV2 and TRBJ1-5, with 10 bases aligning to TRBD1. Per germline, CDR1 SNHLY and CDR2 FYNNEI. The CDR3 covers 14 residues. The J segment lost 5 bases and the V segment lost 7 bases, leaving 5 bases of the junction unmatched. This CDR3 reads CASKMDRGDQPQHF. CDR3 nucleotide sequence: TGTGCCAGCAAGATGGACAGGGGGGATCAGCCCCAGCATTTT.

The chain employs TRBV18 and TRBJ2-2, with D perhaps matching TRBD2 (5 bases). With 8 bases removed from V and 1 base from J, the gap between germline ends came to 11 bases. In germline, CDR1 is KGHSH, CDR2 LQKENI. The CDR3 is 14 residues long. The CDR3 region is CASTDSLNTGELFF. The CDR3 region has the DNA TGTGCCAGCACGGACTCCTTGAACACCGGGGAGCTGTTTTTT.